This TCR beta chain was recorded in a study of CD4 T cells in relation to SARS-CoV-2 and coronaviruses (TCRdb year 2021). In terms of the full investigation: In the ViraFEST assay, PBMCs were grown with antigen for around ten days, and TCR beta CDR3s were then sequenced to identify antigen-specific clonal expansions. For other donors in the study, expansion assays were sequenced with a different, Illumina-based TCR-beta assay. Memory CD4+ T cell crossreactivity between SARS-CoV-2 and common cold coronavirus spike proteins was assessed at the TCR clonotype level in the study. Shared crossreactive spike epitopes were mapped to their HLA restriction using patient-derived lymphoblastoid cell lines. An HIV-1 Nef peptide pool or a no-peptide culture served as the negative reference condition. Samples from three pre-COVID donors and the naive versus memory experiments were sequenced with the Adaptive Biotechnologies TCR-sequencing kit; other data were Illumina-based.

The library came from the immunoSEQ multiplex PCR assay. The authors' pipeline ran thus. During preprocessing, nonproductive sequences were discarded, as were any CDR3s that did not begin with C, did not end with F or W, or were shorter than 7 amino acids. Antigen-specific clonotypes were called with the MANAFEST web app on the basis of expansion relative to the reference and to other culture wells. To be counted as positive, a clone had to show significant expansion compared with the reference culture, at an FDR below 0.05, in 2 of 3 replicate wells. To be called positive, a clone also had to show significant expansion compared with every other tandem well and an odds ratio greater than 5. Pairwise Levenshtein distance, computed with the stringdist R package after three terminal residues were trimmed from each end, was used as the measure of CDR3 homology. TCRdb obtained this table from immuneACCESS and retained in-frame rearrangements with V and J assigned. These tables miss some clones; where compared with another copy, unresolved V genes account for less than half of the shortfall, and the remainder is unexplained. V and J calls and clone size are copied from that table; D and trimming were computed from the DNA. The sample table holds 15,000 to 20,000 clones, of which 78% were seen once. The top ten clones comprise about 20% of the sample.

The research as a whole found: Pre-pandemic and post-infection samples were not both contributed by any donor, so tracing of the source of pre-existing responses was limited. Memory CD4+ clonotypes crossrecognizing SARS-CoV-2 and at least one common cold coronavirus spike were found in 60% to 70% of donors. Since the crossreactivity analysis centred on spike protein, crossreactivity against other viral proteins was not assessed. Significantly weaker SARS-CoV-2-driven expansion was shown by crossreactive clones than by monoreactive clones, consistent with antigenic imprinting. Small numbers of patients and of tested TCRs limited the study.

Note on this clone: No cognate antigen has been identified for it. There are no base qualities to consult, and no much larger clone falls within one base.

CD4+ T cells from unexposed donors were collected before the COVID-19 pandemic (2011-2018). After more than nine days of culture, CD4+ T cells were isolated with the EasySep CD4+ T cell isolation kit. As far as cell numbers permitted, CD4+ T cells from unexposed donors were tested for reactivity against SARS-CoV-2 S and N as well as four spike pools from common cold coronaviruses. Each well received over 1.5 million PBMCs, cultured in IMDM supplemented with about 4.5% human AB serum and around 9 IU/ml IL-2. Half of the culture medium was replaced with fresh IL-2-containing medium on days 3 and 7. In general, every peptide culture condition was set up in three replicate wells. The leukapheresis product used for the unexposed donors was purchased from a commercial source. Ficoll-Paque PLUS gradient centrifugation was used to isolate PBMCs from either whole blood or leukapheresis product. PBMCs were either used fresh in the expansion assay or cryopreserved at -140 degrees C. The QIAamp Micro DNA Kit was used to extract genomic DNA from the CD4+ T cells.

The TCR was taken from a human donor in good health. Sequencing was performed on CD4+ T cells from PBMCs, cultured in vitro.

CDR3 reads: CASSQLHRDTQYF. The nucleotides read TGCGCCAGCAGCCAACTGCATAGGGATACGCAGTATTTT. The V and J genes are TRBV4-1 and TRBJ2-3, with no D gene named confidently. V and J are truncated by 2 bases and 6 bases respectively, leaving an intervening sequence of 9 bases. The CDR3, from cysteine to phenylalanine, totals 13 residues. Only CDR3 DNA remains: 39 bases, in frame from the first base. As encoded in the germline V gene, CDR1 is MGHRA while CDR2 is YSYEKL.